The 3 T cell receptor beta chains given below trace back to one sample, sequenced in a study of blood T cells in healthy people across ages. The second PCR ran about 7 to 12 cycles with a sample-barcoded 5' primer and J-beta primers. In TCRdb, the 5' RACE reads were re-called with MiXCR into one record per CDR3 protein. The sample lists about 1,600,000 distinct CDR3 sequences, approximately 38% occurring once. The sequenced sample consisted of blood. These receptors all stem from a woman aged 18-29 years in good health.

In this sample, this clonotype turned up a few times. The chain is built from TRBV3-1 and TRBJ2-1; 11 bases agree with TRBD2. CDR1 is LGHDT, CDR2 YNNKEL, per germline (reference sequence). J gave up 8 bases and V 3 bases, and 9 bases lay outside the gene matches. The CDR3 loop spans 16 amino acids. CDR3 coding DNA: TGTGCCAGCAGCCATAGACTAGCGGGGTCTGGTGATGAGCAGTTCTTC. Its translation: CASSHRLAGSGDEQFF.

The chain joins TRBV20-1 to TRBJ2-3; no clear D gene. Germline V gene lookup returns CDR1 DFQATT and CDR2 SNEGSKA (reference sequence). With 5 bases removed from V and 3 bases from J, the gap between germline ends came to 9 bases. The CDR3 is 12 amino acids. Here the CDR3 DNA reads TGCAGTGCTGAGGCTACGACAGATACGCAGTATTTT. It yields the protein CSAEATTDTQYF.

This chain connects TRBV3-1 to TRBJ2-7; 10 nucleotides agree with TRBD1. V shed 4 bases and J 4 bases; nucleotides not matched to a gene: 7. The CDR3 covers 15 residues. Germline V gene data show CDR1 as LGHDT and CDR2 as YNNKEL (reference sequence). The chain's CDR3 is CASSRGTGVYYEQYF. As DNA, the CDR3 is TGTGCCAGCAGCCGAGGGACAGGGGTTTATTACGAGCAGTACTTC.